This T cell receptor (beta chain) was captured by sequencing in a study of cytomegalovirus exposure and HLA in healthy donors. Study outcomes and limitations: It was 150 to 200 TCR beta chains that were listed as cytomegalovirus-associated.

This CDR3 spans 13 amino acids. CDR1 MDHEN and CDR2 SYDVKM come from the germline V gene. The V end lost 5 bases, the J end lost 5 bases, and 12 bases lay between the germline ends. Details on this clone: Its target is unknown.

Vbeta (60) and Jbeta (13) primers were used in the PCR. The protocol was immunoSEQ multiplex PCR, while the TCRdb copy is restricted to in-frame clones and leaves out a portion. Here the sample table reports approximately 150,000 clones. The sequence was collected from a male donor in good health and CMV-seronegative. The chain carries TRBV28 and TRBJ1-2; D is undetermined. Sequenced input: PBMCs. The CDR3 reads CASSGRRVYGYTF. The CDR3 region has the DNA TGTGCCAGCAGTGGCCGCCGGGTATATGGCTACACCTTC.